The 24 T cell receptor beta chains below come from one sample, sequenced in a study of T cell changes during pregnancy in multiple sclerosis. Method: immunoSEQ multiplex PCR; TCRdb's copy keeps in-frame clones and lacks some. The sample has 90,000 or so clones; approximately 89% are singletons. The sample in question was peripheral blood, obtained before pregnancy. These receptors were taken from a female donor with multiple sclerosis, enrolled in a pregnancy study.

The chain carries TRBV13 and TRBJ2-7; 11 bases line up with TRBD1. This CDR3 region has 15 residues. CDR1 and CDR2 (germline): PRHDT, FYEKMQ (reference sequence). V lost 4 bases to trimming and J lost 5 bases; unmatched junction nucleotides: 7. The CDR3 loop is CASSSNGQGADEQYF. The CDR3 coding sequence is TGTGCCAGCAGCTCGAATGGACAGGGGGCGGACGAGCAGTACTTC.

This chain connects TRBV4-2 to TRBJ2-2; no definite D call. The germline V gene encodes CDR1 LGHNA and CDR2 YNFKEQ. CDR3 length: 14 amino acids. The ends were cut back, 4 bases at V and 6 bases at J, with 12 bases in the middle. The CDR3 nucleotides read TGTGCCAGCAGCCCCGGTTCCGTCGCCGGGGAGCTGTTTTTT. It codes for CASSPGSVAGELFF.

This chain uses TRBV25-1 with TRBJ1-3, with D possibly being TRBD1 (5 bases). The CDR3 is made up of 17 amino acids. Germline V CDR1 and CDR2: MGHDK, SYGVNS. The V end lost 1 base, the J end lost 1 base, and 14 bases lay between the germline ends. CDR3 coding DNA: TGTGCCAGCAGTGAATTGGGGGGAAGAAAGTCTGGAAACACCATATATTTT. Protein product: CASSELGGRKSGNTIYF.

The rearrangement links TRBV10-3 to TRBJ2-7, with TRBD1 matching over 7 bases. Germline V gene sequence: CDR1 ENHRY, CDR2 SYGVKD. There are 14 residues in the CDR3. With V trimmed by 4 bases and J by 5 bases, 8 bases remained unmatched. In DNA form, the CDR3 reads TGTGCCATCAGTGTTAGACAGGGTTCCCACGAGCAGTACTTC. It is translated as CAISVRQGSHEQYF.

The genes are TRBV28 and TRBJ2-7; a weak D match, TRBD1 (5 bases). Per germline, CDR1 MDHEN and CDR2 SYDVKM. This CDR3 spans 13 amino acids. Trimming took off 4 bases at V and 1 base at J, with 8 bases between the two ends. CDR3 bases: TGTGCCAGCAGTTCCCAGGGTTCCTACGAGCAGTACTTC. This encodes CASSSQGSYEQYF.

The CDR3 is CASSPGLAGETFHYNEQFF. CDR3 in DNA: TGTGCCAGCTCACCAGGACTAGCGGGAGAGACCTTCCACTACAATGAGCAGTTCTTC. V gene TRBV18 combines with J gene TRBJ2-1; 13 bases are a match to TRBD2. Germline CDR1 KGHSH, CDR2 LQKENI. The CDR3 totals 19 residues. After removal of 2 bases from V and 3 bases from J, the junction contained 10 bases not matched to a gene. Complete variable domain (other parts from reference TRBV18 and TRBJ2-1): NAGVMQNPRHLVRRRGQEARLRCSPMKGHSHVYWYRQLPEEGLKFMVYLQKENIIDESGMPKERFSAEFPKEGPSILRIQQVVRGDSAAYFCASSPGLAGETFHYNEQFFGPGTRLTVL.

V usage is TRBV4-1 and J usage is TRBJ1-1, with 7 bases aligning to TRBD1. CDR3 size: 15 residues. Germline CDR1 reads MGHRA; CDR2 reads YSYEKL. V shed 4 bases and J 4 bases; nucleotides not matched to a gene: 9. The CDR3 DNA reads TGCGCCAGCAGCCGGAATGAGGGGGCGACCACTGAAGCTTTCTTT. It yields the protein CASSRNEGATTEAFF.

The genes are TRBV29-1 and TRBJ1-2, with D hard to call. Trimming removed 5 bases at V and 2 bases at J, with 9 bases between. The germline V gene has CDR1 SQVTM and CDR2 ANQGSEA. CDR3 size: 12 residues. CDR3 in DNA: TGCAGCGTTAAACGGGAGAACTATGGCTACACCTTC. This encodes CSVKRENYGYTF.

The rearrangement links TRBV9 to TRBJ1-2; 8 positions match TRBD1. Trimming at V came to 4 bases and at J to 8 bases, leaving 7 bases not matched to a gene. Germline values: CDR1 SGDLS, CDR2 YYNGEE. The CDR3 is made up of 13 amino acids. CDR3 in amino acids: CASSPDRGWGYTF. The CDR3 bases are TGTGCCAGCAGCCCAGACAGGGGCTGGGGCTACACCTTC. The full variable domain, rest sourced from reference TRBV9 and TRBJ1-2, is DSGVTQTPKHLITATGQRVTLRCSPRSGDLSVYWYQQSLDQGLQFLIQYYNGEERAKGNILERFSAQQFPDLHSELNLSSLELGDSALYFCASSPDRGWGYTFGSGTRLTVV.

The chain carries TRBV28 and TRBJ1-5; 10 nucleotides line up with TRBD1. The CDR3 length is 15 residues. The V and J ends lost 3 bases and 6 bases, in that order; junction bases with no gene match: 5. From germline, CDR1 is MDHEN and CDR2 SYDVKM. DNA of the CDR3: TGTGCCAGCAGTTTCGGGACAGGGGTTACTCAGCCCCAGCATTTT. Amino acid sequence: CASSFGTGVTQPQHF.

J is TRBJ2-1 and V is TRBV6-6; the match to TRBD1 covers 9 bases. Germline CDR1 MNHNY, CDR2 SVGAGI (reference sequence). The CDR3 length is 16 residues. V lost 6 bases to trimming and J lost 8 bases; unmatched junction nucleotides: 14. The CDR3 reads CASRPTTGGLVDEQFF. The CDR3 DNA reads TGTGCCAGCAGACCCACGACAGGGGGTCTGGTTGATGAGCAGTTCTTC.

The V gene is TRBV4-3, the J gene TRBJ1-1; possibly TRBD1 for D (6 bases). This CDR3 spans 13 amino acids. V lost 6 bases and J lost 4, with 12 bases in between. The germline gives CDR1 LGHNA, CDR2 YSLEER. CDR3 region: CASSLEGGTEAFF. The DNA for the CDR3 is TGCGCCAGCAGTCTTGAAGGGGGCACTGAAGCTTTCTTT.

V gene TRBV5-1 combines with J gene TRBJ2-7; 7 nucleotides agree with TRBD1. Unmatched junction bases numbered 12, after V lost 0 bases and J lost 0 bases. Germline V CDR1 and CDR2: SGHRS, YFSETQ. This CDR3 is built from 18 residues. CDR3 DNA: TGCGCCAGCAGCTTGGCCGGGACAGCGCCCGACCGCTCCTACGAGCAGTACTTC. Its protein product is CASSLAGTAPDRSYEQYF.

The chain recombines TRBV28 with TRBJ2-1; 10 nucleotides align to TRBD2. The CDR3 contains 17 residues. Germline V CDR1 and CDR2: MDHEN, SYDVKM. Trimming took 6 bases from V and 1 from J; bases not matched to a gene: 9. This chain's CDR3 is CASRSSGSTGSYNEQFF. The CDR3 nucleotides read TGTGCCAGCAGGTCTAGCGGGAGTACGGGGTCCTACAATGAGCAGTTCTTC.

V gene TRBV6-1 combines with J gene TRBJ1-2; D is uncertain. V dropped 2 bases and J dropped 4 bases, with 17 bases sitting between them. The CDR3 is 16 residues long. Germline V lookup: CDR1 MNHNS, CDR2 SASEGT. CDR3 residues: CASSEPRRSLSYGYTF. The CDR3 nucleotides read TGTGCCAGCAGTGAACCGAGGAGGAGTCTTTCCTATGGCTACACCTTC.

CDR3 loop: CASSKGLAGACEQYF. The CDR3, as DNA: TGTGCCAGCAGCAAAGGACTAGCGGGAGCCTGCGAGCAGTACTTC. This chain joins TRBV7-3 and TRBJ2-7; 13 positions agree with TRBD2. Per germline, CDR1 SGHTA and CDR2 FQGTGA. The CDR3 spans 15 residues. V shed 5 bases and J 6 bases; nucleotides not matched to a gene: 7. Complete variable domain (other parts from reference TRBV7-3 and TRBJ2-7): GAGVSQTPSNKVTEKGKYVELRCDPISGHTALYWYRQSLGQGPEFLIYFQGTGAADDSGLPNDRFFAVRPEGSVSTLKIQRTERGDSAVYLCASSKGLAGACEQYFGPGTRLTVT.

The CDR3 sequence: CASSQDRAGVQPQHF. The CDR3 DNA is TGCGCCAGCAGCCAAGATCGGGCAGGGGTGCAGCCCCAGCATTTT. The chain joins TRBV4-3 to TRBJ1-5; weak D call: TRBD1 (6 bases). This CDR3 has 15 amino acids. Germline assignment: CDR1 LGHNA and CDR2 YSLEER. Deletions cut 0 bases from V and 7 bases from J, with 13 bases between.

Notes on this clone: The same CDR3 is also encoded by other DNA sequences in this sample. This chain joins TRBV19 and TRBJ2-1, with D perhaps TRBD2 (5 bases). This CDR3 has 13 amino acids. V gave up 4 bases and J gave up 3 bases, with 7 bases separating them. Germline V gene sequence: CDR1 LNHDA, CDR2 SQIVND (reference sequence). The CDR3: CASSTGVYNEQFF. CDR3 in DNA: TGTGCCAGTAGTACCGGGGTCTACAATGAGCAGTTCTTC. Full variable domain (missing parts from reference TRBV19 and TRBJ2-1): DGGITQSPKYLFRKEGQNVTLSCEQNLNHDAMYWYRQDPGQGLRLIYYSQIVNDFQKGDIAEGYSVSREKKESFPLTVTSAQKNPTAFYLCASSTGVYNEQFFGPGTRLTVL.

The CDR3 region is CASSLRQGSQPQHF. The CDR3 region has the DNA TGTGCCAGCAGCCTGCGACAGGGAAGTCAGCCCCAGCATTTT. The rearrangement uses TRBV7-2 and TRBJ1-5; 7 bases are shared with TRBD1. CDR1 and CDR2 (germline): SGHTA, FQGNSA. The CDR3 totals 14 residues. After removal of 5 bases from V and 6 bases from J, the junction contained 7 bases not matched to a gene.

This chain uses TRBV4-2 with TRBJ2-7, with D possibly matching TRBD2 (6 bases). This CDR3 is built from 16 residues. CDR1 and CDR2 (germline): LGHNA, YNFKEQ. The V end was cut by 4 bases, the J end by 2 bases, with 18 bases between. This chain's CDR3 is CASSPRLERVPYEQYF. CDR3 nucleotides: TGTGCCAGCAGCCCCCGTCTCGAGCGGGTCCCCTACGAGCAGTACTTC.

The chain couples TRBV7-3 to TRBJ1-5; 7 bases are a match to TRBD1. CDR3 length: 13 residues. V shed 5 bases and J 5 bases; nucleotides not matched to a gene: 3. Germline values: CDR1 SGHTA, CDR2 FQGTGA. The CDR3 sequence is CASSPGTDQPQHF. In DNA form, the CDR3 reads TGTGCCAGCAGCCCCGGGACAGATCAGCCCCAGCATTTT.

The chain combines TRBV9 with TRBJ2-5; 7 nucleotides agree with TRBD2. Germline V gene lookup returns CDR1 SGDLS and CDR2 YYNGEE. The CDR3 sequence is 13 residues long. Losses at the gene ends were 1 base for V and 5 bases for J; bases not matched to a gene: 2. The CDR3 DNA reads as TGTGCCAGCAGCGTATACGGGAGGGAGACCCAGTACTTC. Protein product: CASSVYGRETQYF. The whole variable domain, remainder taken from reference TRBV9 and TRBJ2-5, is DSGVTQTPKHLITATGQRVTLRCSPRSGDLSVYWYQQSLDQGLQFLIQYYNGEERAKGNILERFSAQQFPDLHSELNLSSLELGDSALYFCASSVYGRETQYFGPGTRLLVL.

The gene calls are TRBV28 and TRBJ2-7; possible D gene TRBD1, 6 bases. V was shortened by 3 bases and J by 7 bases, with 16 bases between the two germline ends. CDR1 and CDR2 (germline): MDHEN, SYDVKM. CDR3 size: 14 residues. The CDR3 coding sequence is TGTGCCAGCAGTTTGTGGGGGCGCCAAAAAGAGCAGTACTTC. Translation: CASSLWGRQKEQYF.

This rearrangement joins TRBV10-3 to TRBJ2-2, with 13 bases fitting TRBD2. This CDR3 has 15 residues. Germline V gene sequence: CDR1 ENHRY, CDR2 SYGVKD. V trimming: 10 bases; J trimming: 5 bases; junction bases outside the gene matches: 7. The CDR3, as DNA: TGTGCCACCGGACTAGCGGGGGAGGGGACCGGGGAGCTGTTTTTT. Amino acids: CATGLAGEGTGELFF.